Here is one T cell receptor (beta chain) with its context. The antigen remains unidentified. Production of TCR cDNA was by 5'RACE template switching, which also added a universal primer site and UMIs. TCRdb itself ran the 5' RACE reads through MiXCR, one entry per CDR3 protein. This repertoire shows about 580,000 distinct CDR3 sequences, roughly a sixth found once; its top ten account for around 15%. These data belong to a study of T cells after yellow fever vaccination. Broader study findings: Highly abundant clonotypes carried over from the bulk population could end up in FACS-sorted repertoires as contaminants. Overlap between CD4 and CD8 compartments was detected for a small share of clonotypes. Among primary-vaccination clones, most reappeared after the booster, at almost 98% for CD4 and under 90% for CD8.

The V gene end was trimmed by 6 bases and the J gene end by 8 bases; junction bases not matched to a gene: 8. The CDR3 extends over 13 amino acids. Germline-derived CDR1 and CDR2 are SGHRS and YFSETQ. This TCR was sampled from a man aged 18 to 30 who received the YFV17D yellow fever vaccine. Source: PBMCs, taken around 5 days after the first yellow fever vaccination. V and J are TRBV5-1 and TRBJ2-1; 7 bases line up with TRBD1. In DNA, the CDR3 is TGCGCCAGCAATAGACAGGGCAGCGATGAGCAGTTCTTC. It specifies CASNRQGSDEQFF.